These T cell receptor beta chains were read from a single sample in a study of blood T cell repertoires in COVID-19. The table came from immunoSEQ multiplex PCR; TCRdb's copy has only in-frame clones and leaves some out. This table holds about 180,000 clones, around 86% found once. Sample: peripheral blood. Receptors were obtained from a man in his 60s with COVID-19, enrolled during active disease. Each CDR3 is given with its conserved first and last residue. A D gene is named only where the DNA matches it firmly. Where a row states a size, it is once, few, many or the class of an expanded clone; other rows omit it.

TRBV25-1	13	TRBD1	.	TRBJ2-1	CASRGQGSYEQFF	TGTGCCAGCAGGGGACAGGGAAGTTATGAGCAGTTCTTC
TRBV24-1	16	TRBD1	.	TRBJ2-5	CATSDSPGQGRETQYF	TGTGCCACCAGTGATTCCCCGGGACAGGGGCGGGAGACCCAGTACTTC
TRBV5-5	15	TRBD1	.	TRBJ1-1	CASSFTGTANTEAFF	TGTGCCAGCAGTTTCACCGGGACAGCGAACACTGAAGCTTTCTTT
TRBV19	17	.	once	TRBJ2-6	CASSITRQFSGANVLTF	TGTGCCAGTAGTATCACCAGACAGTTCTCTGGGGCCAACGTCCTGACTTTC
TRBV19	14	.	.	TRBJ2-3	CASQAGWGTDTQYF	TGTGCCAGCCAGGCAGGGTGGGGCACAGATACGCAGTATTTT
TRBV3-1/TRBV3-2	13	.	.	TRBJ1-5	CASSQDRNQPQHF	TGTGCCAGCAGCCAAGACAGGAATCAGCCCCAGCATTTT
TRBV7-2	20	TRBD2	.	TRBJ2-5	CASSLANPFSRLAGEETQYF	TGTGCCAGCAGCTTAGCTAATCCTTTTAGTAGGCTAGCGGGAGAAGAGACCCAGTACTTC
TRBV7-8	14	TRBD1	.	TRBJ1-1	CASSHHSRGTEAFF	TGTGCCAGCAGCCATCATTCCAGGGGGACTGAAGCTTTCTTT
TRBV5-1	13	.	.	TRBJ1-2	CASSPEGGYGYTF	TGCGCCAGCAGCCCGGAGGGCGGCTATGGCTACACCTTC
TRBV12-3/TRBV12-4	13	.	.	TRBJ1-1	CASRRAGNTEAFF	TGTGCCAGTAGACGGGCGGGAAACACTGAAGCTTTCTTT
TRBV3-1/TRBV3-2	15	.	.	TRBJ2-2	CASSQAGSNTGELFF	TGTGCCAGCAGCCAAGCAGGGTCGAACACCGGGGAGCTGTTTTTT
TRBV11-3	18	TRBD2	.	TRBJ2-5	CASSLALSSFGGQETQYF	TGTGCCAGCAGCTTAGCCCTCTCAAGCTTCGGGGGGCAAGAGACCCAGTACTTC
TRBV28	16	.	.	TRBJ1-5	CASSQPGTPQDQPQHF	TGTGCCAGCAGTCAACCCGGGACTCCTCAGGACCAGCCCCAGCATTTT
TRBV27	16	.	.	TRBJ2-7	CASSLAGGRSPYEQYF	TGTGCCAGCAGTCTAGCCGGGGGGCGGAGCCCCTACGAGCAGTACTTC
TRBV3-1/TRBV3-2	12	.	.	TRBJ2-7	CASSQGPTEQYF	TGTGCCAGCAGCCAAGGTCCTACCGAGCAGTACTTC
TRBV6-4	13	.	.	TRBJ2-3	CASSEQGHDTQYF	TGTGCCAGCAGTGAGCAGGGACATGATACGCAGTATTTT
TRBV6-5	15	TRBD1	.	TRBJ2-1	CASSYSRDRGNEQFF	TGTGCCAGCAGTTACTCCCGGGACAGGGGCAATGAGCAGTTCTTC
TRBV5-1	13	.	.	TRBJ1-1	CASSLGTGPEAFF	TGCGCCAGCAGCTTGGGTACAGGCCCTGAAGCTTTCTTT
TRBV7-2	14	TRBD1	.	TRBJ2-2	CATPRTGRTGELFF	TGTGCCACGCCGAGGACAGGGAGGACCGGGGAGCTGTTTTTT
TRBV6-4	13	.	.	TRBJ2-7	CASPSLLTYEQYF	TGTGCCAGCCCCAGTCTCCTTACCTACGAGCAGTACTTC
TRBV28	12	TRBD1	.	TRBJ1-1	CASSLLTGGAFF	TGTGCCAGCAGTTTATTGACAGGGGGAGCTTTCTTT
TRBV6-6	15	TRBD2	.	TRBJ2-7	CASSWTGTSFDEQYF	TGTGCCAGCAGCTGGACCGGGACTAGTTTCGACGAGCAGTACTTC
TRBV7-9	15	TRBD1	.	TRBJ1-5	CASSLGGGIQQPQHF	TGTGCCAGCAGCTTAGGAGGGGGCATCCAACAGCCCCAGCATTTT
TRBV14	16	.	.	TRBJ1-2	CASSLSSGGRLPGYTF	TGTGCCAGCAGTCTCTCGTCGGGGGGGCGCCTCCCTGGCTACACCTTC
TRBV7-2	15	.	.	TRBJ2-3	CASSLGLVSTDTQYF	TGTGCCAGCAGCTTAGGGCTAGTTAGCACAGATACGCAGTATTTT
TRBV30	14	TRBD1	few	TRBJ1-4	CACRGRGANEKLFF	TGTGCCTGCAGGGGGCGCGGGGCTAATGAAAAACTGTTTTTT
TRBV29-1	13	TRBD2	few	TRBJ2-5	CSVRTSGVWTQYF	TGCAGCGTTCGAACTAGCGGGGTCTGGACCCAGTACTTC
TRBV24-1	14	TRBD2	once	TRBJ2-1	CATSAERLAGSQFF	TGTGCCACCAGTGCTGAGCGACTAGCGGGAAGTCAGTTCTTC
TRBV18	15	.	.	TRBJ1-1	CASSPAGQRNTEAFF	TGTGCCAGCTCACCCGCGGGGCAAAGGAACACTGAAGCTTTCTTT
TRBV12-3/TRBV12-4	12	TRBD1	.	TRBJ1-2	CASSPGTGSYTF	TGTGCCAGCAGTCCAGGGACAGGTAGCTACACCTTC
TRBV6-2/TRBV6-3	17	TRBD2	.	TRBJ2-1	CASSYPYGGAVINEQFF	TGTGCCAGCAGTTACCCTTACGGGGGGGCAGTTATCAATGAGCAGTTCTTC
TRBV29-1	15	TRBD1	.	TRBJ2-5	CSVLTQGAPPLTQYF	TGCAGCGTGCTTACACAGGGGGCTCCTCCGCTTACCCAGTACTTC
TRBV6-5	15	.	once	TRBJ1-4	CASSYSRQIGEKLFF	TGTGCCAGCAGTTACTCGCGACAGATTGGTGAAAAACTGTTTTTT
TRBV20-1	11	.	.	TRBJ1-2	CSATDSYRYTF	TGCAGTGCCACGGACAGCTATCGCTACACCTTC
TRBV6-6	13	.	once	TRBJ2-3	CASTRDSTDTQYF	TGTGCCAGCACCCGGGACTCCACAGATACGCAGTATTTT
TRBV19	16	.	.	TRBJ1-2	CASSTQARHRVNGYTF	TGTGCCAGTAGTACCCAAGCCCGGCACAGGGTGAATGGCTACACCTTC
TRBV5-6	15	.	.	TRBJ2-2	CASSGGGRVTGELFF	TGTGCCAGCAGCGGAGGAGGCAGAGTCACCGGGGAGCTGTTTTTT
TRBV7-6	17	TRBD1	.	TRBJ1-4	CASSRLTGGATNEKLFF	TGTGCCAGCAGCCGACTGACAGGGGGTGCAACTAATGAAAAACTGTTTTTT
TRBV4-3	19	TRBD2	.	TRBJ2-3	CASKGYSGRASKSTDTQYF	TGCGCCAGCAAGGGATATAGCGGGAGGGCCAGTAAAAGCACAGATACGCAGTATTTT
TRBV25-1	14	TRBD1	.	TRBJ1-5	CASSGTGYNQPQHF	TGTGCCAGCAGTGGGACAGGCTACAATCAGCCCCAGCATTTT
TRBV5-4	15	TRBD1	few	TRBJ1-3	CASSIQGAAGNTIYF	TGTGCCAGCAGTATACAGGGGGCGGCTGGAAACACCATATATTTT
TRBV6-5	16	.	.	TRBJ1-1	CASSYSNAGPRAEAFF	TGTGCCAGCAGTTACTCGAATGCGGGACCGAGGGCTGAAGCTTTCTTT
TRBV5-4	14	.	.	TRBJ1-1	CASSFGTRDTEAFF	TGTGCCAGCAGCTTCGGGACAAGGGACACTGAAGCTTTCTTT
TRBV6-5	13	TRBD1	.	TRBJ2-5	CASSRTGQETQYF	TGTGCCAGCAGTAGGACAGGACAAGAGACCCAGTACTTC
TRBV10-1	15	.	.	TRBJ2-2	CASRGHRSSSGELFF	TGCGCCAGCAGGGGACACAGGTCGTCCTCCGGGGAGCTGTTTTTT
TRBV6-5	13	TRBD1	.	TRBJ2-7	CASSYSTGGEQYF	TGTGCCAGCAGTTACTCGACAGGGGGCGAGCAGTACTTC
TRBV6-5	15	TRBD2	.	TRBJ2-1	CASSLLAAPYNEQFF	TGTGCCAGCAGTTTACTAGCGGCCCCCTACAATGAGCAGTTCTTC
TRBV6-2/TRBV6-3	16	TRBD2	.	TRBJ2-1	CASSYTSGRASGEQFF	TGTGCCAGCAGTTATACGAGCGGGAGGGCCTCGGGTGAGCAGTTCTTC
TRBV5-5	15	.	.	TRBJ1-1	CASSFSFRGNTEAFF	TGTGCCAGCAGCTTCTCATTCAGGGGTAACACTGAAGCTTTCTTT
TRBV7-2	15	TRBD1	once	TRBJ2-7	CASSLAHRGAYEQYF	TGTGCCAGCAGCTTAGCTCACAGGGGGGCCTACGAGCAGTACTTC